This TCR beta chain was observed in a study of cytomegalovirus exposure and HLA in healthy donors. Primers included in the PCR were 60 Vbeta and 13 Jbeta primers. Assay: immunoSEQ multiplex PCR; the TCRdb copy retains only in-frame clones and omits some. The top ten hold 7% to 8% of the sample, which has 100,000 to 130,000 clones, roughly 72% seen once. CDR1 is LNHDA, CDR2 SQIVND, per germline (reference sequence). The ends lost 4 bases at V and 6 bases at J; junction bases unmatched: 9. The CDR3 is made up of 15 amino acids. This clone was detected once. The sequenced material came from PBMCs. This chain uses TRBV19 with TRBJ2-7; 10 bases align to TRBD2. The sequence came from a young man in good health and CMV-seronegative. The CDR3 DNA sequence: TGTGCCAGTAGTACCCCAGGGCTAGCGGGAGCCGAGCAGTACTTC. It yields the protein CASSTPGLAGAEQYF.